This T cell receptor beta chain was profiled in a study of cytomegalovirus exposure and HLA in healthy donors. This clone was found once. Its antigen is as yet unknown. Broader study findings: By HLA locus, TCR association rates varied in a later analysis, with DRB1 showing the most and HLA-C the fewest.

From germline, CDR1 is MDHEN and CDR2 SYDVKM. CDR3 size: 15 residues. Trimming removed 1 base from V and 8 bases from J; junction bases left unmatched: 9. PCR involved 60 Vbeta and 13 Jbeta primers. Profiled with immunoSEQ multiplex PCR; TCRdb holds only in-frame clones, not every one. Of around 100,000 clones detected, 70% to 80% appear once; the ten largest clones hold around 3%. This chain uses TRBV28 with TRBJ1-2; 8 nucleotides match TRBD1. The sequenced material came from PBMCs. The TCR was taken from a woman between 18 and 29 years old in good health and CMV-seropositive. The CDR3 region is CASSLLGQGAGGYTF. The DNA of the CDR3 is TGTGCCAGCAGTTTATTAGGGCAGGGGGCGGGGGGCTACACCTTC.